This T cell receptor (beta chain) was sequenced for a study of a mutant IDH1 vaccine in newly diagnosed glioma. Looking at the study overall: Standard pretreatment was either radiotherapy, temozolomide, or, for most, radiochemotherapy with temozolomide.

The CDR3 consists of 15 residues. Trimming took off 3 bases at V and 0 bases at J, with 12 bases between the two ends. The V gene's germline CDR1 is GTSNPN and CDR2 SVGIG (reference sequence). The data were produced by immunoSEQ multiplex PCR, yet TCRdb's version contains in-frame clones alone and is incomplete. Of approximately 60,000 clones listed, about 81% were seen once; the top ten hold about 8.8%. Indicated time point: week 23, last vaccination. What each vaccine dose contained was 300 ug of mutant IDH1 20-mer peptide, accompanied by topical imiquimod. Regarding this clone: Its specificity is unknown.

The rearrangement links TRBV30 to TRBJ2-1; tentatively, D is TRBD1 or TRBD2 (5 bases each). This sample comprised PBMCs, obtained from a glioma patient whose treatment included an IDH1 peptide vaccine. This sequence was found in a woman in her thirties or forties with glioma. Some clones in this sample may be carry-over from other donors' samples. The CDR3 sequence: CAWRGEISSYNEQFF. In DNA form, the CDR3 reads TGTGCCTGGAGGGGGGAAATTAGCTCCTACAATGAGCAGTTCTTC.